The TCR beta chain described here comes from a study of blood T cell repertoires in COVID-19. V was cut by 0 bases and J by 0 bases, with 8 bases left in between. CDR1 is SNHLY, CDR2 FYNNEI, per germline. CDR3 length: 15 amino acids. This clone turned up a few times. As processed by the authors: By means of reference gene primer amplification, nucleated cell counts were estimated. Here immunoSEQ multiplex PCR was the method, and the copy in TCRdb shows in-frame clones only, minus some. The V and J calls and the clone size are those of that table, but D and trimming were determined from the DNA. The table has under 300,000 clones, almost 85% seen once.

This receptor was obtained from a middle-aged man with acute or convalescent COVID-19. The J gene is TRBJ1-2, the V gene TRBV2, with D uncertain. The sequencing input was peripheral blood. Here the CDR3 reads CASSEAPGPNYGYTF. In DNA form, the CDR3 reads TGTGCCAGCAGTGAAGCGCCAGGCCCTAACTATGGCTACACCTTC.